The 9 T cell receptor beta chains listed next were all sequenced from one sample in a study of blood T cell repertoires in COVID-19 (dated by TCRdb to 2018 to 2020). The library was obtained by the immunoSEQ multiplex PCR assay. TCRdb took over this immuneACCESS table, retaining in-frame rearrangements with V and J assigned. Such tables are incomplete; in checked studies, under half of the missing clones stem from an unresolved V gene, and the remainder is unexplained. Counted in this sample were 300,000 to 400,000 clones; 65% to 85% of them appeared once. Clones ranked in the top ten supply approximately 3% of the sample. Sample: peripheral blood. The source is a man aged 25-45 years with active or convalescent COVID-19.

This chain joins TRBV7-8 and TRBJ2-3, with D unclear. CDR3 length equals 15 residues. V was clipped by 4 bases and J by 6 bases, with 17 bases between them. Per the germline V gene, CDR1 is SGHVS and CDR2 is FQNEAQ. CDR3 loop: CASSSTPFLRDTQYF. As DNA, the CDR3 is TGTGCCAGCAGCTCCACCCCCTTTTTGAGGGATACGCAGTATTTT.

This chain connects TRBV4-3 to TRBJ1-2; D unresolved. Trimming removed 1 base at V and 0 bases at J, with 15 bases between. The CDR3 is 17 amino acids. Germline CDR1 reads LGHNA; CDR2 reads YSLEER. The CDR3, as DNA: TGCGCCAGCAGCCAAGTGGCACAGCAAGTAACTAACTATGGCTACACCTTC. Protein: CASSQVAQQVTNYGYTF.

The V gene is TRBV6-6, the J gene TRBJ1-1, with D uncertain. Trimming cost V 2 bases and J 12 bases, with 13 bases left between them. The CDR3 is 12 amino acids. Germline-derived CDR1 and CDR2 are MNHNY and SVGAGI (reference sequence). The CDR3 DNA is TGTGCCAGCAGTTACGTGGCAGCGGAGTCTTTCTTT. Protein sequence: CASSYVAAESFF.

The chain carries TRBV3-1 (or the pseudogene TRBV3-2) and TRBJ2-5; 7 nucleotides line up with TRBD1. Germline CDR1 LGHDT, CDR2 YNNKEL (reference sequence). J was trimmed by 5 bases and V by 2 bases; bases with no gene match: 14. The CDR3 extends over 17 amino acids. The DNA of the CDR3 is TGTGCCAGCAGCCAACGTCTAGGGGGCGCCCCCATGGAGACCCAGTACTTC. It encodes CASSQRLGGAPMETQYF.

The V call is TRBV4-2, the J call TRBJ1-5, with a weak D call TRBD1 (5 bases). Trimming took off 1 base at V and 6 bases at J, with 13 bases between the two ends. The CDR3 covers 15 residues. Germline lookup yields CDR1 LGHNA and CDR2 YNFKEQ. DNA for the CDR3: TGTGCCAGCAGCCAAGGGGAAGGGGTTGGTCAGCCCCAGCATTTT. It is translated as CASSQGEGVGQPQHF.

The chain joins TRBV10-2 to TRBJ1-2; TRBD1 aligns across 8 bases. Germline V gene sequence: CDR1 WSHSY, CDR2 SAAADI. The CDR3 contains 13 residues. V lost 3 bases and J lost 6; bases outside the gene matches: 3. CDR3 bases: TGCGCCAGCAGTGAATTGACAGGGGATGGCTACACCTTC. It specifies CASSELTGDGYTF.

The chain carries TRBV5-1 and TRBJ1-1; possibly TRBD1 for D (6 bases). The germline V gene has CDR1 SGHRS and CDR2 YFSETQ. V lost 0 bases to trimming and J lost 2 bases, with 8 bases between them. The CDR3 is made up of 14 amino acids. The DNA of the CDR3 is TGCGCCAGCAGCTTGGGGACAGCCAACACTGAAGCTTTCTTT. Protein product: CASSLGTANTEAFF.

The J gene is TRBJ1-1, the V gene TRBV6-6; 8 nucleotides line up with TRBD1. The V gene's germline CDR1 is MNHNY and CDR2 SVGAGI (reference sequence). The trim removed 2 bases at V and 2 bases at J, leaving 7 bases unmatched. This CDR3 is 16 amino acids long. CDR3: CASSYPGQGGNTEAFF. The CDR3 bases are TGTGCCAGCAGTTACCCTGGACAGGGAGGAAACACTGAAGCTTTCTTT.

The CDR3, as DNA: TGCGCCAGCAGCTTGGAAGGGGACTATGGCTACACCTTC. Translation: CASSLEGDYGYTF. The chain carries TRBV5-1 and TRBJ1-2, with D possibly matching TRBD1 (5 bases). V shed 0 bases and J shed 3 bases, with 6 bases lying between them. The germline CDR1 and CDR2 sequences are SGHRS and YFSETQ. This CDR3 comprises 13 residues.